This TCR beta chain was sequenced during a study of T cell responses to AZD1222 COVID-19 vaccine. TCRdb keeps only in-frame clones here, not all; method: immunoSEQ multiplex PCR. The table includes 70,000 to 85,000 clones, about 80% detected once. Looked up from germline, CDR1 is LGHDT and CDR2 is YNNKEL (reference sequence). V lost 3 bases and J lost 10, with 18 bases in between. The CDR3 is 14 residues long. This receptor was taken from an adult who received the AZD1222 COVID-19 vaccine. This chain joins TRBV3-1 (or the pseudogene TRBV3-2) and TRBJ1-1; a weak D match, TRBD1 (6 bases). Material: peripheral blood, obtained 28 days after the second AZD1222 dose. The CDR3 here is CASSQGGRGSGAFF. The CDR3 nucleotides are TGTGCCAGCAGCCAGGGGGGCAGGGGCTCGGGAGCTTTCTTT.